This entry is about one T cell receptor (beta chain). The record originates from a study of T cell responses to AZD1222 COVID-19 vaccine. Libraries were prepared by immunoSEQ multiplex PCR; TCRdb keeps only in-frame clonotypes and omits some of them. The data show roughly 130,000 clones, with 92% seen just once and over 1.5% held by the top ten. The material was peripheral blood, obtained on day 0 of AZD1222 vaccination. The sequence came from an adult in good health.

The CDR3 bases are TGTGCCAGCAGCTCATTGGGACTAGCCCTAGTGAGTGAGCAGTTCTTC. Protein product: CASSSLGLALVSEQFF. The chain carries TRBV7-2 and TRBJ2-1, with 9 nucleotides matching TRBD2. After removal of 4 bases from V and 9 bases from J, the junction contained 13 bases not matched to a gene. Per the germline V gene, CDR1 is SGHTA and CDR2 is FQGNSA. The CDR3 extends over 16 amino acids.